Below, 18 T cell receptor beta chains from the same sample are listed, as sequenced in a study of PD-1 blockade in classical Hodgkin lymphoma (dated by TCRdb to the early 2020s). The meaning of the sample's time point label: cycle 1 day 1 (C1D1), immediately before nivolumab initiation. Every trial patient had relapsed after autologous stem cell transplantation, and cohorts A, B and C differed in prior brentuximab vedotin exposure. The library was produced with the immunoSEQ multiplex PCR assay. TCRdb's version of the immuneACCESS table is confined to in-frame rearrangements and falls short of the full clone set. An unresolved V gene accounts for under half of the shortfall where checked; the remainder is of unknown origin. Recorded for this sample are some 93,000 clones; roughly 92% of them occurred a single time. The top ten hold less than 3.5% of the sample. Sequences were derived from peripheral blood mononuclear cells (PBMCs), sampled at baseline. These receptors were collected from a human donor with classical Hodgkin lymphoma.

V and J are TRBV2 and TRBJ1-2; D not certain. V dropped 1 base and J dropped 8 bases, with 2 bases sitting between them. CDR1 is SNHLY and CDR2 is FYNNEI in the germline V gene. The CDR3 sequence is 10 residues long. Here the CDR3 reads CASSEGGYTF. The CDR3 bases are TGTGCCAGCAGTGAAGGCGGCTACACCTTC.

About this clone: Compared with germline, one end of the junction differs, possibly owing to a read error. The chain recombines TRBV5-4 with TRBJ2-7, with a tentative D call TRBD1 (5 bases). This CDR3 region has 14 residues. Germline V gene data show CDR1 as SGHNT and CDR2 as YYREEE (reference sequence). The CDR3 DNA reads as TGTGCCAGCAGCAGGGGCCAATTCAGAACCGACGGAACTTTC. Its translation: CASSRGQFRTDGTF.

The chain links TRBV13 to TRBJ1-3; the match to TRBD1 covers 7 bases. V trimming: 2 bases; J trimming: 4 bases; junction bases outside the gene matches: 8. Per the germline V gene, CDR1 is PRHDT and CDR2 is FYEKMQ (reference sequence). The CDR3 spans 16 residues. The CDR3 nucleotides are TGTGCCAGCAGCTTACTCACAGGACAGGACGGAAACACCATATATTTT. This encodes CASSLLTGQDGNTIYF.

V gene TRBV14 combines with J gene TRBJ1-4; D is uncertain. The V end was cut by 1 base, the J end by 5 bases, with 5 bases between. This CDR3 contains 13 residues. Per germline, CDR1 SGHDN and CDR2 FVKESK. DNA for the CDR3: TGTGCCAGCAGCCAAGTAACGAATGAAAAACTGTTTTTT. Residues: CASSQVTNEKLFF.

This chain uses TRBV29-1 with TRBJ1-2, with D possibly matching TRBD1 (5 bases). Trimming took 6 bases from V and 4 from J, leaving 15 bases between them. CDR3 length equals 13 residues. CDR1 and CDR2 from the germline V gene are SQVTM and ANQGSEA. The CDR3 DNA is TGCAGCGTGGTGGGGACCGCCGGCTATGGCTACACCTTC. Translation gives CSVVGTAGYGYTF.

This clone occurred once. This chain uses TRBV27 with TRBJ1-2; D might be TRBD1 (6 bases). The CDR3 has 15 residues. The germline V gene encodes CDR1 MNHEY and CDR2 SMNVEV (reference sequence). V lost 4 bases and J 2 bases, leaving 14 bases between the germline ends. CDR3 in amino acids: CASSYMGALNYGYTF. The CDR3 DNA reads TGTGCCAGCAGTTATATGGGGGCCCTGAACTATGGCTACACCTTC.

This rearrangement joins TRBV27 to TRBJ2-5, with 9 bases lining up with TRBD1. With V trimmed by 4 bases and J by 6 bases, 6 bases remained unmatched. Per the germline V gene, CDR1 is MNHEY and CDR2 is SMNVEV (reference sequence). This CDR3 is built from 14 residues. The CDR3 here is CASSSGQGGKTQYF. CDR3 DNA sequence: TGTGCCAGCAGTTCGGGACAGGGAGGCAAGACCCAGTACTTC.

J is TRBJ2-2 and V is TRBV19, with TRBD1 identical over 9 bases. The V gene end was trimmed by 7 bases and the J gene end by 5 bases; junction bases not matched to a gene: 5. Germline V gives CDR1 LNHDA, CDR2 SQIVND (reference sequence). This CDR3 is built from 14 residues. The CDR3 nucleotides read TGTGCCAGTATTTGGGGACAGGGAACCGGGGAGCTGTTTTTT. Translated: CASIWGQGTGELFF. Complete variable domain (other parts from reference TRBV19 and TRBJ2-2): DGGITQSPKYLFRKEGQNVTLSCEQNLNHDAMYWYRQDPGQGLRLIYYSQIVNDFQKGDIAEGYSVSREKKESFPLTVTSAQKNPTAFYLCASIWGQGTGELFFGEGSRLTVL.

This rearrangement joins TRBV10-1 to TRBJ2-1; the D gene is possibly TRBD1 (6 bases). The V gene lost 0 bases and the J gene lost 6 bases, with 6 bases spanning the gap. Germline CDR1 reads WNHNN; CDR2 reads SYGVQD (reference sequence). This CDR3 region has 13 residues. In DNA, the CDR3 is TGCGCCAGCAGTGAGTCAGGGGGCAATGAGCAGTTCTTC. Translation: CASSESGGNEQFF.

The chain joins TRBV19 to TRBJ2-1, with 10 bases matching TRBD2. CDR1 and CDR2 from the germline V gene are LNHDA and SQIVND (reference sequence). The CDR3 has 15 residues. With 8 bases clipped from V and 1 base from J, the junction kept 5 bases outside the gene matches. The CDR3: CASGLAASSYNEQFF. The DNA for the CDR3 is TGTGCCAGTGGACTAGCGGCTTCTTCCTACAATGAGCAGTTCTTC.

The chain combines TRBV27 with TRBJ2-6, with TRBD1 matching over 8 bases. Trimming took 7 bases from V and 4 from J; bases not matched to a gene: 21. The length of the CDR3 is 20 residues. Germline-derived CDR1 and CDR2 are MNHEY and SMNVEV (reference sequence). The CDR3 nucleotides are TGTGCCAGCAACCTTCGGAACCTCAGGGGGCCTCGATCGGGGGCCAACGTCCTGACTTTC. Its protein product is CASNLRNLRGPRSGANVLTF.

This clone showed up many times. The J gene is TRBJ2-1, the V gene TRBV27; D gene ambiguous. Germline CDR1 reads MNHEY; CDR2 reads SMNVEV (reference sequence). The CDR3 has 11 residues. Deletions cut 3 bases from V and 15 bases from J, with 12 bases between. The CDR3, as DNA: TGTGCCAGCAGTTTCATGGGTGTACCGTTCTTC. Its protein product is CASSFMGVPFF.

The chain carries TRBV28 and TRBJ2-1; 13 nucleotides agree with TRBD2. The CDR3 has 14 amino acids. Losses at the gene ends were 8 bases for V and 8 bases for J; bases not matched to a gene: 6. Germline V lookup: CDR1 MDHEN, CDR2 SYDVKM. The CDR3 DNA reads TGTGCCAGCCTCACTAGCGGGAGGGCATATGAGCAGTTCTTC. This sequence encodes CASLTSGRAYEQFF.

This clone was seen once. The V call is TRBV6-5, the J call TRBJ1-1; possibly TRBD1 for D (6 bases). Germline lookup yields CDR1 MNHEY and CDR2 SVGAGI. The CDR3 length is 15 residues. Deletions cut 6 bases from V and 4 bases from J, with 18 bases between. This CDR3 reads CASRATGLRGTEAFF. The CDR3 nucleotides read TGTGCCAGCAGGGCGACAGGTTTAAGGGGCACTGAAGCTTTCTTT.

V usage is TRBV6-1 and J usage is TRBJ1-2; D ambiguous. Germline V CDR1 and CDR2: MNHNS, SASEGT. Trimming cost V 5 bases and J 2 bases, with 12 bases left between them. CDR3 length: 14 amino acids. The CDR3 DNA is TGTGCCAGCAGTCCCCAAGCGGGCAACTATGGCTACACCTTC. It yields the protein CASSPQAGNYGYTF.

The chain uses TRBV4-1 and TRBJ2-3; possible D gene TRBD2, 6 bases. Per germline, CDR1 MGHRA and CDR2 YSYEKL. V lost 2 bases to trimming and J lost 0 bases, with 6 bases between them. This CDR3 contains 14 residues. CDR3 nucleotides: TGCGCCAGCAGCCAAAGCGGGAGCACAGATACGCAGTATTTT. As protein: CASSQSGSTDTQYF.

The chain employs TRBV7-9 and TRBJ1-1; 9 positions agree with TRBD1. This CDR3 has 15 amino acids. Germline values: CDR1 SEHNR, CDR2 FQNEAQ (reference sequence). V was clipped by 5 bases and J by 11 bases; unmatched bases: 15. DNA of the CDR3: TGTGCCAGCAGCCCCCAGACAGGGGGTGCTGAAGAGGCTTTCTTT. The encoded protein is CASSPQTGGAEEAFF.

V gene TRBV30 combines with J gene TRBJ2-7; D not resolved. Trimming pared 7 bases from V and 1 base from J, leaving 8 bases between. The V gene's germline CDR1 is GTSNPN and CDR2 SVGIG (reference sequence). The CDR3 covers 11 residues. As DNA, the CDR3 is TGTGCCTTGACCAAGTCCTACGAGCAGTACTTC. Its protein is CALTKSYEQYF.